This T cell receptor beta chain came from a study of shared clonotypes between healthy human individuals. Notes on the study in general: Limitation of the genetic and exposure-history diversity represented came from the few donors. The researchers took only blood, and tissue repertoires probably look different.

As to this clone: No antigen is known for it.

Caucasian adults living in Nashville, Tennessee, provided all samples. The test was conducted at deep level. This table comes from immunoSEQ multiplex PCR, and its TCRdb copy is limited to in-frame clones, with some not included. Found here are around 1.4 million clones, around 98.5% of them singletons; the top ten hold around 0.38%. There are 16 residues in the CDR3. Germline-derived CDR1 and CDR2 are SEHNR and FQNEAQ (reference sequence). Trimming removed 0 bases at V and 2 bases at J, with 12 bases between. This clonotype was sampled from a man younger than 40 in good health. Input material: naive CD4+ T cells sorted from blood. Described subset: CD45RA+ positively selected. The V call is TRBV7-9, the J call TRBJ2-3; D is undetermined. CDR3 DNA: TGTGCCAGCAGCTTAGCGGCCATTGAAGACACAGATACGCAGTATTTT. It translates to CASSLAAIEDTDTQYF. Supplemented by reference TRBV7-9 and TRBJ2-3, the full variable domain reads DTGVSQNPRHKITKRGQNVTFRCDPISEHNRLYWYRQTLGQGPEFLTYFQNEAQLEKSRLLSDRFSAERPKGSFSTLEIQRTEQGDSAMYLCASSLAAIEDTDTQYFGPGTRLTVL.